These T cell receptor beta chains were read from a single sample in a study of T cell responses to AZD1222 COVID-19 vaccine. Data came from immunoSEQ multiplex PCR; TCRdb stores just in-frame clones and leaves some out. Of approximately 50,000 clones listed, 75% to 90% are singletons. The material sequenced was peripheral blood, taken 28 days after the second AZD1222 dose. These receptors all stem from an adult who received the AZD1222 COVID-19 vaccine. Both conserved end residues are part of each CDR3. D genes are given only for firm matches. A clone size is listed for some rows: how often the clone was seen (once, few, many), or a class if it is expanded.

j_call clone_size d_call v_call cdr3_aa cdr3_nt
TRBJ1-5 - - TRBV19 CATQRTVNQPQHF TGTGCCACCCAAAGGACAGTCAATCAGCCCCAGCATTTT
TRBJ1-1 - - TRBV7-9 CASRRGENTEAFF TGTGCCAGCAGAAGGGGGGAGAACACTGAAGCTTTCTTT
TRBJ2-1 - - TRBV15 CATSRDTYDNEQFF TGTGCCACCAGCAGAGATACTTATGACAATGAGCAGTTCTTC
TRBJ1-1 - TRBD1 TRBV18 CASYRQGSDEAFF TGTGCCAGCTACCGACAGGGTTCCGATGAAGCTTTCTTT
TRBJ2-3 - TRBD2 TRBV6-6 CASRQGLATDTQYF TGTGCCAGCAGGCAGGGACTAGCAACAGATACGCAGTATTTT
TRBJ2-3 - - TRBV3-1/TRBV3-2 CASSQGRWGTDTQYF TGTGCCAGCAGCCAAGGGCGGTGGGGGACAGATACGCAGTATTTT
TRBJ2-3 - - TRBV6-5 CATVVGGTDTQYF TGTGCCACCGTGGTAGGCGGCACAGATACGCAGTATTTT
TRBJ1-6 - TRBD1 TRBV28 CASRWGQGVSPLHF TGTGCCAGCCGTTGGGGACAGGGAGTGTCACCCCTCCACTTT
TRBJ1-1 - - TRBV6-5 CASSRVNTEAFF TGTGCCAGCAGTCGGGTAAACACTGAAGCTTTCTTT
TRBJ2-1 - - TRBV4-1 CASSRGHYNEQFF TGCGCCAGCAGCCGGGGACATTACAATGAGCAGTTCTTC
TRBJ1-5 - - TRBV16 CASSHPGQPQHF TGTGCCAGCAGCCATCCGGGGCAGCCCCAGCATTTT
TRBJ2-6 hyperexpanded - TRBV4-1 CASSHPGQNLLVSGANVLTF TGCGCCAGCAGCCACCCCGGGCAGAATCTCCTAGTCTCTGGGGCCAACGTCCTGACTTTC
TRBJ1-5 - - TRBV27 CASSPAGPYSNQPQHF TGTGCCAGCAGTCCCGCGGGACCATATAGCAATCAGCCCCAGCATTTT
TRBJ1-6 - - TRBV7-2 CASSLARQSHSPLHF TGTGCCAGCAGCTTAGCGCGTCAGAGCCATTCACCCCTCCACTTT
TRBJ2-7 - - TRBV28 CASSSVQDEQYF TGTGCCAGCAGTTCTGTGCAGGACGAGCAGTACTTC
TRBJ1-4 - - TRBV4-2 CASSQGVGRGNEKLFF TGTGCCAGCAGCCAAGGTGTCGGCAGGGGTAATGAAAAACTGTTTTTT
TRBJ1-2 - - TRBV2 CASSPSSGSNYGYTF TGTGCCAGCAGCCCGAGCTCAGGTAGTAACTATGGCTACACCTTC
TRBJ2-6 once - TRBV3-1/TRBV3-2 CASSSLWTGANVLTF TGTGCCAGCAGCTCACTTTGGACTGGGGCCAACGTCCTGACTTTC
TRBJ2-2 - - TRBV7-2 CASSLFRTNTGELFF TGTGCCAGCAGCTTATTCAGAACGAACACCGGGGAGCTGTTTTTT
TRBJ1-5 - TRBD1 TRBV6-6 CASRQTGGSNQPQHF TGTGCCAGCAGGCAGACAGGGGGCAGCAATCAGCCCCAGCATTTT
TRBJ1-1 - TRBD1 TRBV18 CASSALFTGEGTEAFF TGTGCCAGCTCAGCCCTTTTTACAGGGGAGGGCACTGAAGCTTTCTTT
TRBJ2-2 - - TRBV13 CASSVYRNTGELFF TGTGCCAGCAGCGTCTACCGGAACACCGGGGAGCTGTTTTTT
TRBJ2-7 - TRBD1 TRBV6-5 CASRDRGILDEQYF TGTGCCAGCAGGGACAGGGGTATACTCGACGAGCAGTACTTC
TRBJ2-7 - TRBD1 TRBV7-9 CASSRTGGGYYEQYF TGTGCCAGCAGCCGAACAGGGGGAGGTTACTACGAGCAGTACTTC
TRBJ2-2 few - TRBV12-3/TRBV12-4 CASSLQGGELFF TGTGCCAGCAGTTTACAGGGCGGGGAGCTGTTTTTT